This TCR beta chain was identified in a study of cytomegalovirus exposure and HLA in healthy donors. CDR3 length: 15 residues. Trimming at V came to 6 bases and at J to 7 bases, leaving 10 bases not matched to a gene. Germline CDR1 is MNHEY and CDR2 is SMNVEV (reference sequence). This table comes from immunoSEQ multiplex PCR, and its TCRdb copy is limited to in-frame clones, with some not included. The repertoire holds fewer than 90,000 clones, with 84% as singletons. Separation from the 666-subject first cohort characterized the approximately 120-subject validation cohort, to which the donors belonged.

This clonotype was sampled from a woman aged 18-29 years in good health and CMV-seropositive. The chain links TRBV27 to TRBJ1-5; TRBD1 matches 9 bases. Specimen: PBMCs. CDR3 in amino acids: CASRRTGEPGQPQHF. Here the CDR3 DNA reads TGTGCCAGCAGAAGGACAGGGGAACCAGGGCAGCCCCAGCATTTT.